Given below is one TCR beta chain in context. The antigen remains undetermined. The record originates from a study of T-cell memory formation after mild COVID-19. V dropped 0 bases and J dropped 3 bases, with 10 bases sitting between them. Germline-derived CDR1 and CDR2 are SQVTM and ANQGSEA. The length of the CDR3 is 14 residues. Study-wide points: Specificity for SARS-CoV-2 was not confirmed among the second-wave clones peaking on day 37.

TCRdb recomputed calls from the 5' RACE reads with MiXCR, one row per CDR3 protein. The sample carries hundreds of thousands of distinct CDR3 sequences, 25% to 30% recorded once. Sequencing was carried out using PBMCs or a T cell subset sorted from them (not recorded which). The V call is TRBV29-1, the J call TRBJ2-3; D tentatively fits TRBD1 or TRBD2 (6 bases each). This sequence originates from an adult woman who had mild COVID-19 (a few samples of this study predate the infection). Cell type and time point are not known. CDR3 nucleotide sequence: TGCAGCGTTGAAGATGGGGGGCGGACAGATACGCAGTATTTT. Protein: CSVEDGGRTDTQYF.